This TCR beta chain was profiled in a study of response to subunit inactivated influenza vaccine. TCRdb reanalysed the RT-PCR reads using MiXCR and keeps one entry per CDR3 protein. The table has about 170,000 distinct CDR3 sequences, roughly 12% seen once. CDR3 size: 15 residues. Trimming took 3 bases from V and 6 from J, leaving 18 bases between them. Germline-derived CDR1 and CDR2 are PRHDT and FYEKMQ (reference sequence). This clonotype was observed a single time. The data also belong to a second study, concerning T cells expressing NK-cell markers. As reported in that work: TCR beta cDNA was made by 5'RACE template switching with UMIs. Obtained from sorted CD3+CD56+NKG2C+, CD3+CD56+NKG2C- and CD3+CD56-NKG2C+ T cells were the TCR beta repertoires. Eight donors were sequenced, seven testing HCMV-seropositive and one testing seronegative. Dominant NKG2C+ clonotypes accounted for about 1.0-8% of CD8+ T cells in several donors. In four donors, these clonotypes also led the CD3+CD56-NKG2C+ fraction.

The rearrangement joins TRBV13 to TRBJ2-7, with D tentatively TRBD1 (5 bases). Sample: CD8+ T cells sorted from PBMCs, taken 11 to 12 days after vaccination. This TCR came from a middle-aged man who received an inactivated influenza vaccine. As DNA, the CDR3 is TGTGCCAGCAGCTTTGGGGCAGGTGGGTCCCTCGAGCAGTACTTC. This encodes CASSFGAGGSLEQYF.